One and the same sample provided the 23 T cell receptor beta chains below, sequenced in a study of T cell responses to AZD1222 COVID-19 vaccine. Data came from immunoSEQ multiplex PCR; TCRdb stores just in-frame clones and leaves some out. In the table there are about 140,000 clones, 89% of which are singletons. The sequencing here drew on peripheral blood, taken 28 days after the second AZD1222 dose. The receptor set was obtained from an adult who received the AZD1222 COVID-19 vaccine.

CDR3 region: CASSLGTGNHEQYF. DNA for the CDR3: TGTGCCAGCAGTTTGGGGACAGGGAACCACGAGCAGTACTTC. This chain connects TRBV28 to TRBJ2-7, with 9 nucleotides matching TRBD1. The V gene's germline CDR1 is MDHEN and CDR2 SYDVKM. The CDR3 covers 14 residues. The trim removed 3 bases at V and 5 bases at J, leaving 5 bases unmatched.

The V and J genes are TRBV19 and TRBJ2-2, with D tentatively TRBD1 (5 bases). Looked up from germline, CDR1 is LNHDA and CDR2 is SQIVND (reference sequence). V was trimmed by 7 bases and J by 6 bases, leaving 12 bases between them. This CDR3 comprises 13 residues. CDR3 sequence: CASTPRVSGELFF. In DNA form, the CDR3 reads TGTGCCAGTACTCCCAGGGTTTCCGGGGAGCTGTTTTTT.

For the CDR3, the DNA is TGTGCCAGCAGAAGTCAGGGAGGGGGCACTGAAGCTTTCTTT. Translated, it gives CASRSQGGGTEAFF. The chain has TRBV27 and TRBJ1-1, with D perhaps matching TRBD1 (6 bases). Germline CDR1 reads MNHEY; CDR2 reads SMNVEV (reference sequence). With 6 bases removed from V and 4 bases from J, the gap between germline ends came to 15 bases. This CDR3 region has 14 residues.

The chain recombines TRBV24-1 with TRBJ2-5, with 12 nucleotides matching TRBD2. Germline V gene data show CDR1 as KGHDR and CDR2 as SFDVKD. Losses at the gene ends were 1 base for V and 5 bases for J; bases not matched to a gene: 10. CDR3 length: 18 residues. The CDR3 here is CATSDLHFGGLAGETQYF. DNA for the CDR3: TGTGCCACCAGTGATTTACACTTCGGGGGACTAGCGGGTGAGACCCAGTACTTC.

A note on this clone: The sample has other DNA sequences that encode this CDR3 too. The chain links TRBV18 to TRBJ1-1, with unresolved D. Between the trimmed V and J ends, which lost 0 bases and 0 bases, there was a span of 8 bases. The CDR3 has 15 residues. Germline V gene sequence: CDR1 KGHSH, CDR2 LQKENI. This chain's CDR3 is CASSPPGGMNTEAFF. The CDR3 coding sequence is TGTGCCAGCTCACCACCGGGAGGCATGAACACTGAAGCTTTCTTT.

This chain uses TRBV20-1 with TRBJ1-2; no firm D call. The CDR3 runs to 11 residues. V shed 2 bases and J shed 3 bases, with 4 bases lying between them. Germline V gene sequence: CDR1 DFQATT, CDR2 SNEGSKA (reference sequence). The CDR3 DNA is TGCAGTGCTAGACAGGACTATGGCTACACCTTC. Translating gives CSARQDYGYTF.

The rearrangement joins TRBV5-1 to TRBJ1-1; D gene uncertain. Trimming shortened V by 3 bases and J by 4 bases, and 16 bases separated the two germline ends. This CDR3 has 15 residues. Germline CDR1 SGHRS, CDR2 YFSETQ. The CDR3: CASSWAAGMGTEAFF. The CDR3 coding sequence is TGCGCCAGCAGCTGGGCAGCGGGCATGGGCACTGAAGCTTTCTTT.

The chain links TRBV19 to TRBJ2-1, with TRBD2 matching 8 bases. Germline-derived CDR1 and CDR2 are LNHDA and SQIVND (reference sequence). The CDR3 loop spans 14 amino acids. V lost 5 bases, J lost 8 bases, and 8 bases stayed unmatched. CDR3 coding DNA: TGTGCCAGTAGTCCCGCGGGAGGTGATTATGAGCAGTTCTTC. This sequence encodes CASSPAGGDYEQFF.

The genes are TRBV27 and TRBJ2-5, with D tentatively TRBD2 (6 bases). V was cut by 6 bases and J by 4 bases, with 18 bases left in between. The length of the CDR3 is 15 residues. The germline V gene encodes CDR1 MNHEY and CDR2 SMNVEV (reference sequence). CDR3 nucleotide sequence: TGTGCCAGCAGGACCACGATGGTAGCGGTAGAGACCCAGTACTTC. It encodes CASRTTMVAVETQYF.

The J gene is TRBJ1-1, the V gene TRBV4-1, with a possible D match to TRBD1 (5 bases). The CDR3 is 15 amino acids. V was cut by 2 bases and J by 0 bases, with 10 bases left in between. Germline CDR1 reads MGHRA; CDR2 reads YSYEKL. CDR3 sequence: CASSQNAGLNTEAFF. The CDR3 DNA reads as TGCGCCAGCAGCCAAAATGCGGGGCTGAACACTGAAGCTTTCTTT.

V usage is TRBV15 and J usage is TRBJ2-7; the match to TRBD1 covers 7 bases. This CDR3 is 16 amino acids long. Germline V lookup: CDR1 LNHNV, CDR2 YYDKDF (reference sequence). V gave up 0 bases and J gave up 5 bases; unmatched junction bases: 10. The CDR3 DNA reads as TGTGCCACCAGCAGAGAGGCCGGGCGGCAGGGGGACGAGCAGTACTTC. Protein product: CATSREAGRQGDEQYF.

CDR3 sequence reads: CASSLGRLAGDFWNNEQFF. The CDR3, as DNA: TGTGCCAGCAGCTTAGGACGCCTAGCGGGAGATTTTTGGAACAATGAGCAGTTCTTC. The chain carries TRBV7-8 and TRBJ2-1; 10 bases agree with TRBD2. The CDR3 has 19 amino acids. V shed 1 base and J 5 bases; nucleotides not matched to a gene: 14. CDR1 and CDR2 from the germline V gene are SGHVS and FQNEAQ.

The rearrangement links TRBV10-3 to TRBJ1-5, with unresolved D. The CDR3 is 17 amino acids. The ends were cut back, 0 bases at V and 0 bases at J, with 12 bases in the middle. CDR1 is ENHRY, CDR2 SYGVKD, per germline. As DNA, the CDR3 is TGTGCCATCAGTGAGTCGAGCTTCCTTTATAGCAATCAGCCCCAGCATTTT. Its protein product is CAISESSFLYSNQPQHF.

CDR3 in amino acids: CASTLGGLTRPQHF. For the CDR3, the DNA is TGTGCCAGTACGCTCGGGGGGCTCACTCGGCCCCAGCATTTT. The rearrangement uses TRBV19 and TRBJ1-5, with a weak D call TRBD1 (6 bases). CDR3 size: 14 residues. Germline CDR1 is LNHDA and CDR2 is SQIVND (reference sequence). V was cut by 7 bases and J by 9 bases, with 19 bases left in between.

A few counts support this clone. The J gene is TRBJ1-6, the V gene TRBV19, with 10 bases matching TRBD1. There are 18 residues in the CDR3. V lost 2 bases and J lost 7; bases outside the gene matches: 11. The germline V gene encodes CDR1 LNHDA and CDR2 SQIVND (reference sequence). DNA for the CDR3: TGTGCCAGTAGTATATCCCCTGACAGGGGGCCTCAAAATTCACCCCTCCACTTT. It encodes CASSISPDRGPQNSPLHF.

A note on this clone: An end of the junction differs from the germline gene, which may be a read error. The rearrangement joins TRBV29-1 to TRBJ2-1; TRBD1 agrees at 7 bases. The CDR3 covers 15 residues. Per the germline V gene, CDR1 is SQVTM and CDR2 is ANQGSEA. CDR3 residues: CSVEFRDSTYDEQFF. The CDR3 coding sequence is TGCAGCGTTGAATTCCGGGACAGCACCTACGATGAGCAGTTCTTC.

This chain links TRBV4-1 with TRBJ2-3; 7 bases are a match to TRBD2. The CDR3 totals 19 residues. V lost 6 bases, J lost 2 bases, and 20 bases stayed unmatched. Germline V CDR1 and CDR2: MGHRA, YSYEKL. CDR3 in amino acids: CASSPRPIGLAELTDTQYF. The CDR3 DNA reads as TGCGCCAGCAGTCCGCGTCCTATCGGTCTAGCGGAACTCACAGATACGCAGTATTTT.

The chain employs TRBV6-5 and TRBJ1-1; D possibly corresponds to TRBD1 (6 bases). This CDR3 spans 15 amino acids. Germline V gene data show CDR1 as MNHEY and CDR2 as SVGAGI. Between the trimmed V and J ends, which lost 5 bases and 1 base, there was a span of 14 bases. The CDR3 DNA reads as TGTGCCAGCAGTCGGTTAGCAGGGGAGAACACTGAAGCTTTCTTT. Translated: CASSRLAGENTEAFF.

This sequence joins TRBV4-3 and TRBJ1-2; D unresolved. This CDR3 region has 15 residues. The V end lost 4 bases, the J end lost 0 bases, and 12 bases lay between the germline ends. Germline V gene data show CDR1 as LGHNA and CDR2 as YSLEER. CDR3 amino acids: CASSPRSSSNYGYTF. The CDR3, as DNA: TGCGCCAGCAGCCCCCGGAGCAGTTCTAACTATGGCTACACCTTC.

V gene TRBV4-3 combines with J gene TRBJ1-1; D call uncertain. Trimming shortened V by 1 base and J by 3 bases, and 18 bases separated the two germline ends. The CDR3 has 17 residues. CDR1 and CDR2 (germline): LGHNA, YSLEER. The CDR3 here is CASSQVPGPPPDTEAFF. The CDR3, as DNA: TGCGCCAGCAGCCAAGTTCCAGGTCCCCCGCCGGACACTGAAGCTTTCTTT.

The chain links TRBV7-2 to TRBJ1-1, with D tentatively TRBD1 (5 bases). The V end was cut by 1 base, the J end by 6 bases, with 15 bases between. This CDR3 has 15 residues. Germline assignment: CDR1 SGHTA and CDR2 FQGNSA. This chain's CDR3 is CASSLEAGSGAEAFF. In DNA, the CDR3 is TGTGCCAGCAGCTTAGAAGCAGGCTCGGGGGCTGAAGCTTTCTTT.

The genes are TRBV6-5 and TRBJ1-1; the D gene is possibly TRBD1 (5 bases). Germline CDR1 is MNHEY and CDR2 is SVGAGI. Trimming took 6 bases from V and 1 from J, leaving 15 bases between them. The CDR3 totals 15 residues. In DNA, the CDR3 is TGTGCCAGCAGCCTCCTGGGGCCCGGGAACACTGAAGCTTTCTTT. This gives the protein CASSLLGPGNTEAFF.

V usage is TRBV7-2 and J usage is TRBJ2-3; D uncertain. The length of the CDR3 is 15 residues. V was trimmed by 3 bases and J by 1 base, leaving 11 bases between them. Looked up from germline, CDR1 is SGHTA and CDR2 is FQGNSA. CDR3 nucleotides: TGTGCCAGCAGCTTCCTAGGGCGAGGCACAGATACGCAGTATTTT. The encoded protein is CASSFLGRGTDTQYF.